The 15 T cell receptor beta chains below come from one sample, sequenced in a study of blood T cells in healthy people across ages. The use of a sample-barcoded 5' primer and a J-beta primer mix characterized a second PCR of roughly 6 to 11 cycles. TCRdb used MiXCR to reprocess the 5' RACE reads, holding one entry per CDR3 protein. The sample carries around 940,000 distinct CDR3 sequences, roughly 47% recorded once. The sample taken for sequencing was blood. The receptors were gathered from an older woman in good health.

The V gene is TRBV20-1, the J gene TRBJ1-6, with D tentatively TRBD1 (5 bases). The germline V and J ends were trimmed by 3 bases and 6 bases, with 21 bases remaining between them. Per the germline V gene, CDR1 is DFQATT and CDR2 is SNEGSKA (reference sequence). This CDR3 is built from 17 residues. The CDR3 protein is CSARGGLRSTSNSPLHF. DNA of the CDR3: TGCAGTGCTAGGGGGGGTCTAAGGAGTACCAGTAATTCACCCCTCCACTTT.

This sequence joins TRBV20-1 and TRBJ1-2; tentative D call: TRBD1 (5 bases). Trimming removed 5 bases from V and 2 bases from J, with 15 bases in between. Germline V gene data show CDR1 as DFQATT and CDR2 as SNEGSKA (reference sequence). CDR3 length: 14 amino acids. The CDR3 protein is CSASRDGRNYGYTF. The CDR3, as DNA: TGCAGTGCTTCTCGGGACGGGAGAAACTATGGCTACACCTTC.

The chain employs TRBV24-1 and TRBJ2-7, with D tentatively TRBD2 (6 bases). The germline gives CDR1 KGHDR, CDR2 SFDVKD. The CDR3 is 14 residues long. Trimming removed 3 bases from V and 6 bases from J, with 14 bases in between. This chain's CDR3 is CATSDPARGGEQYF. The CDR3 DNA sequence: TGTGCCACCAGTGATCCCGCTAGGGGAGGCGAGCAGTACTTC.

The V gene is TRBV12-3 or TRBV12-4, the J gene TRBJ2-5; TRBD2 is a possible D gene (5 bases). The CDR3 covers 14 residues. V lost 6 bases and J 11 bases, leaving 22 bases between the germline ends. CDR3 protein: CASSFPGRFTGQYF. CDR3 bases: TGTGCCAGCAGCTTCCCTGGACGGTTTACGGGGCAGTACTTC.

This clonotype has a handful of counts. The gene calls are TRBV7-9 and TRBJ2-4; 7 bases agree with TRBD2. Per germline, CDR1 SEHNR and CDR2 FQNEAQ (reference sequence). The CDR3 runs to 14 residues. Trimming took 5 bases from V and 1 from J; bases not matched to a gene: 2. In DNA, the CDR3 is TGTGCCAGCAGCGCCGGGGGGGCCAAAAACATTCAGTACTTC. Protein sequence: CASSAGGAKNIQYF. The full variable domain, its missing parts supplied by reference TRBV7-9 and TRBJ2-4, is DTGVSQNPRHKITKRGQNVTFRCDPISEHNRLYWYRQTLGQGPEFLTYFQNEAQLEKSRLLSDRFSAERPKGSFSTLEIQRTEQGDSAMYLCASSAGGAKNIQYFGAGTRLSVL.

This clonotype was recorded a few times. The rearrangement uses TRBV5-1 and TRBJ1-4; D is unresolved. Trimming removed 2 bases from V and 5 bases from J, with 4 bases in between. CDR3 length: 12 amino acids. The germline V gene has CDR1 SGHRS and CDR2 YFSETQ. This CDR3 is CASSFRNEKLFF. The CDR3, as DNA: TGCGCCAGCAGCTTCCGGAATGAAAAACTGTTTTTT.

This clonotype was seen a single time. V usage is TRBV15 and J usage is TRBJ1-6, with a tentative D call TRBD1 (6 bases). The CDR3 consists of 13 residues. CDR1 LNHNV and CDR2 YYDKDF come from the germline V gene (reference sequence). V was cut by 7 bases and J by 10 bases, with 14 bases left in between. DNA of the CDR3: TGTGCCACCACCCCGAAGGGGGTCTCACCCCTCCACTTT. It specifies CATTPKGVSPLHF.

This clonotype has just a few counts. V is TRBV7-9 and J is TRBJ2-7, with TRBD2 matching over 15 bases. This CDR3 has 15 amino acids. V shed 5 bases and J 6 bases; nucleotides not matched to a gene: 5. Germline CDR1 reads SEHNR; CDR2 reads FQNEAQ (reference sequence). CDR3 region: CASSGGLAGGGEQYF. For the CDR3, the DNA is TGTGCCAGCAGCGGAGGACTAGCGGGAGGGGGCGAGCAGTACTTC.

The DNA for the CDR3 is TGTGCCAGCAGGGGGCTAGCGGGACTCGGAGAGACCCAGTACTTC. Translating it yields CASRGLAGLGETQYF. This chain links TRBV6-2 or TRBV6-3 with TRBJ2-5; the match to TRBD2 covers 9 bases. V lost 6 bases to trimming and J lost 4 bases; unmatched junction nucleotides: 9. The CDR3 has 15 amino acids. Germline V gene lookup returns CDR1 MNHEY and CDR2 SVGEGT.

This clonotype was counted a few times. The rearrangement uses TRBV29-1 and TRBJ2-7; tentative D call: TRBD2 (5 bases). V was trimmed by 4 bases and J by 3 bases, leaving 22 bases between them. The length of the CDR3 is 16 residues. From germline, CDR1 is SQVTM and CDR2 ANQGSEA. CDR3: CSVVLRASRNFYEQYF. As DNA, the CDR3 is TGCAGCGTTGTTCTACGGGCTAGCCGAAATTTCTACGAGCAGTACTTC.

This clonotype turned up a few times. CDR3 amino acids: CASSLRTGGVETQYF. CDR3 nucleotides: TGTGCCAGCAGCCTACGGACAGGGGGCGTAGAGACCCAGTACTTC. This chain uses TRBV7-9 with TRBJ2-5; 11 bases align to TRBD1. Germline assignment: CDR1 SEHNR and CDR2 FQNEAQ (reference sequence). The ends lost 5 bases at V and 4 bases at J; junction bases unmatched: 6. This CDR3 contains 15 residues. Full variable domain (outside the CDR3, taken from reference TRBV7-9 and TRBJ2-5): DTGVSQNPRHKITKRGQNVTFRCDPISEHNRLYWYRQTLGQGPEFLTYFQNEAQLEKSRLLSDRFSAERPKGSFSTLEIQRTEQGDSAMYLCASSLRTGGVETQYFGPGTRLLVL.

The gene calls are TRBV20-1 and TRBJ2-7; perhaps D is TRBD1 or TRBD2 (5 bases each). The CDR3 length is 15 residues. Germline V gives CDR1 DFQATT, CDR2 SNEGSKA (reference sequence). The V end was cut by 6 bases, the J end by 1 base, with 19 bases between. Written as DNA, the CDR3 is TGCAGTGCGGGTGGGGCAGGAGGATTTTCCTACGAGCAGTACTTC. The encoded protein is CSAGGAGGFSYEQYF.

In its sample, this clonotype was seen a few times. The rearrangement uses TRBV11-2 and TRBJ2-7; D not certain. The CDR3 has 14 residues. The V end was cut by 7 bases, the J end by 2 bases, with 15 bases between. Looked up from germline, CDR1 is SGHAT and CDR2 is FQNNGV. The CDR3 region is CASIATGPPYEQYF. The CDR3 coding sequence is TGTGCCAGCATCGCTACCGGACCGCCCTACGAGCAGTACTTC.

Here the CDR3 reads CATSSHDRRGNTIYF. In DNA form, the CDR3 reads TGTGCCACCAGCAGTCACGACAGGCGCGGAAACACCATATATTTT. This sequence joins TRBV15 and TRBJ1-3; weak D call: TRBD1 (6 bases). Germline V CDR1 and CDR2: LNHNV, YYDKDF (reference sequence). V lost 3 bases and J lost 4, with 13 bases in between. This CDR3 is 15 amino acids long.

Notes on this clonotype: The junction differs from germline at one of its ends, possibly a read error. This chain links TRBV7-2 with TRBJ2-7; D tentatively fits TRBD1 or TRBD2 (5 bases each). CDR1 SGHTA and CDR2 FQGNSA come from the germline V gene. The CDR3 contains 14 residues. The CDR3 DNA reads TGTGCCAGCAGTTTAGGGACGGTTTCTCACGAGCAGTACTTC. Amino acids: CASSLGTVSHEQYF.